This TCR beta chain was profiled in a study of a mutant IDH1 vaccine in newly diagnosed glioma. Study as a whole: The therapy given earlier, which was standard therapy, consisted of radiotherapy, temozolomide, or both, and most of the patients received both. Overall study findings and caveats: Patients showed vaccine-induced immune responses at a rate of around 94%.

Worth noting for this clone: Its specificity is not known.

Time point reported: baseline, week 1 (first vaccination visit). Treatment reported: pre-vaccination baseline after standard-of-care therapy. V dropped 2 bases and J dropped 4 bases, with 21 bases sitting between them. The germline CDR1 and CDR2 sequences are SNHLY and FYNNEI. There are 18 residues in the CDR3. Clones were read by immunoSEQ multiplex PCR, and TCRdb kept only the in-frame ones, dropping some. The sample contains about 51,000 clones, 60% to 85% of which appear only once. The sample was PBMCs, taken from a glioma patient treated with radiotherapy, temozolomide or both. The rearrangement uses TRBV2 and TRBJ2-1; D gene ambiguous. This receptor was obtained from a woman aged 40-49 years with glioma. CDR3 sequence (DNA): TGTGCCAGCAGTGAACGTGGTCCTAGATCGTCCTGGTACAATGAGCAGTTCTTC. It specifies CASSERGPRSSWYNEQFF. Full variable domain (remainder filled in from reference TRBV2 and TRBJ2-1): EPEVTQTPSHQVTQMGQEVILRCVPISNHLYFYWYRQILGQKVEFLVSFYNNEISEKSEIFDDQFSVERPDGSNFTLKIRSTKLEDSAMYFCASSERGPRSSWYNEQFFGPGTRLTVL.